This paragraph reports one TCR beta chain. The sample is drawn from a study of T cell repertoires in cytomegalovirus infection. TCRdb re-derived calls from the reads in MiXCR, one entry per CDR3 protein. The data contain about 180,000 distinct CDR3 sequences, 14% of them singletons. This sequence was found in a human donor in good health (CMV status not recorded). Some clones in this sample may be carry-over from other donors' samples. The sample consisted of PBMCs.

For the CDR3, the DNA is TGTGCCAGCAGTTTTCCGTCAGAAACGAACACTGAAGCTTTCTTT. Translated: CASSFPSETNTEAFF. The V gene is TRBV28, the J gene TRBJ1-1; D not certain. Germline V gene sequence: CDR1 MDHEN, CDR2 SYDVKM. CDR3 length equals 15 residues. V was shortened by 3 bases and J by 1 base, with 12 bases between the two germline ends.